The 6 T cell receptor beta chains below all came from one sample that was sequenced in a study of blood T cell repertoires in COVID-19. Sequencing was performed with immunoSEQ multiplex PCR; in TCRdb, only in-frame clones are kept and a portion is missing. This table has around 300,000 clones, just under 90% appearing once. Sequencing used peripheral blood. These receptors all come from a woman in her forties with acute or convalescent COVID-19.

The rearrangement uses TRBV7-8 and TRBJ2-7; 9 bases fit TRBD1. The CDR3 has 15 amino acids. Germline values: CDR1 SGHVS, CDR2 FQNEAQ. V was pared by 1 base and J by 5 bases, with 6 bases of the junction left unmatched. The chain's CDR3 is CASSLGRTGEHEQYV. For the CDR3, the DNA is TGTGCCAGCAGCTTAGGGCGGACAGGGGAACACGAGCAGTACGTC.

The chain couples TRBV5-6 to TRBJ2-3; no firm D call. Germline CDR1 and CDR2: SGHDT and YYEEEE. The CDR3 runs to 13 residues. V dropped 4 bases and J dropped 6 bases, with 12 bases sitting between them. The chain's CDR3 is CASSRVDGDTQYF. The CDR3 bases are TGTGCCAGCAGCCGGGTCGACGGGGATACGCAGTATTTT.

V gene TRBV19 combines with J gene TRBJ1-1; D is uncertain. The CDR3 has 13 amino acids. From germline, CDR1 is LNHDA and CDR2 SQIVND (reference sequence). V shed 1 base and J shed 7 bases, with 10 bases lying between them. Written as DNA, the CDR3 is TGTGCCAGTAGTATAGGGGAGGACTTTGAAGCTTTCTTT. Amino acids: CASSIGEDFEAFF.

The J gene is TRBJ2-2, the V gene TRBV9; tentative D call: TRBD2 (7 bases). Germline CDR1 is SGDLS and CDR2 is YYNGEE. V shed 3 bases and J shed 0 bases, with 15 bases lying between them. CDR3 length equals 17 residues. The CDR3 here is CASSAPVGGANTGELFF. CDR3 DNA: TGTGCCAGCAGCGCGCCCGTAGGGGGGGCGAACACCGGGGAGCTGTTTTTT. Complete variable domain (other parts from reference TRBV9 and TRBJ2-2): DSGVTQTPKHLITATGQRVTLRCSPRSGDLSVYWYQQSLDQGLQFLIQYYNGEERAKGNILERFSAQQFPDLHSELNLSSLELGDSALYFCASSAPVGGANTGELFFGEGSRLTVL.

This clone was found once. V gene TRBV4-2 combines with J gene TRBJ1-1; D may be TRBD1 (5 bases). Germline lookup yields CDR1 LGHNA and CDR2 YNFKEQ. V was pared by 1 base and J by 1 base, with 16 bases between. CDR3 size: 17 residues. CDR3 region: CASSQVSRGVGNTEAFF. As DNA, the CDR3 is TGTGCCAGCAGCCAAGTTTCCCGGGGGGTAGGGAACACTGAAGCTTTCTTT.

This chain connects TRBV30 to TRBJ1-2, with TRBD1 matching 7 bases. CDR1 and CDR2 from the germline V gene are GTSNPN and SVGIG (reference sequence). CDR3 size: 12 residues. Germline trimming cut 0 bases from V and 10 bases from J; bases unmatched to any gene: 5. The CDR3 DNA follows: TGTGCCTGGAGTGTGACAGGGTTCGACTACACCTTC. Amino acids: CAWSVTGFDYTF.